This T cell receptor beta chain was recovered during a study of blood T cell repertoires in COVID-19. Study at large: Italy, Spain and the United States were the sources of the convalescent and acute COVID-19 samples. The cDNA or gDNA used as material had been derived from T cells, B-cell-depleted T cells, or PBMCs.

Profiling relied on immunoSEQ multiplex PCR, and the TCRdb table lists in-frame clones only, not all of them. The sample includes approximately 290,000 clones, 85% to 90% of them seen just once. V was pared by 4 bases and J by 5 bases, with 15 bases between. The CDR3 is 14 amino acids. CDR1 and CDR2 from the germline V gene are SGDLS and YYNGEE. The TCR was taken from a man aged 25-45 years with acute or convalescent COVID-19. V usage is TRBV9 and J usage is TRBJ2-5, with a possible D match to TRBD1 (6 bases). The sample taken for sequencing was peripheral blood. The chain's CDR3 is CASSKDPRGETQYF. The CDR3 nucleotides are TGTGCCAGCAGCAAGGACCCGAGGGGGGAGACCCAGTACTTC.